Described below is a single TCR beta chain sequence and its context. The antigen it binds to is not known. Per-base qualities were not stored, and no clone one base away is much larger. The germline V gene sets CDR1 to KGHSH and CDR2 to LQKENI. V is cut back by 2 bases and J by 1 base, with 8 bases in the junction unmatched. CDR3 length: 18 amino acids, cysteine to phenylalanine. CDR3 DNA is the only sequence kept; it has 54 bases, read in frame from the first base. The CDR3 regions of human TCRbeta chains were analyzed by immunosequencing. Per the source publication's procedure: TCRs in the repertoires were matched against a reference library of SARS-CoV-2-specific TCRs that had been generated with the MIRA antigen-specificity platform. Breadth meant the fraction of unique TCRs that were SARS-CoV-2-associated, whereas depth meant the fraction of total T cells that were SARS-CoV-2-associated. Using the MIRA data, each spike-specific TCR was mapped to the spike region that the TCR reacts to and placed in a CD4 or CD8 class. Log10-transformed breadth and depth values were compared by one-way ANOVA with Sidak's multiple comparisons tests. In its TCRdb copy, this immuneACCESS table keeps in-frame sequences only and misses some clones. Where compared with another copy, unresolved V genes explain less than half of these, and the others have no known cause. V and J calls and clone size are those listed in that table; D and trimming were worked out from the DNA. The sample has tens of thousands of clones on record, roughly nine tenths of them singletons. The ten largest account for 17% of the sample.

This entry belongs to a study of T cell responses to AZD1222 COVID-19 vaccine (dated by TCRdb to 2020 to 2022). About the full investigation: Because spike-specific TCR depth and breadth did not differ between the two schedules, AZD1222 recipients who got a second dose at roughly 4 weeks were pooled with those who got a second dose at roughly 12 weeks. A total of about 250 trial participants underwent TCR sequencing, of whom more than 200 had received two doses of AZD1222 and roughly 26 had received two doses of the MenACWY control vaccine. Trial participants were enrolled into age subgroups of 18-55, 56-69 and 70-plus years, which contained 148, 28 and 57 TCR-sequenced participants, respectively.

Study-level results and caveats: Because no samples from the day 14 peak response were available, repertoires could be characterized only after the peak T cell response. In the small 56-69-year group, the increase in depth fell short of significance, most likely because of low power. Spike-specific TCR breadth and depth rose significantly after two AZD1222 doses compared with day 0 and with MenACWY recipients. Reportedly, close to half of the unique spike-specific TCRs recognized epitopes lying outside the regions that are mutated in the B.1.351 and B.1.1.7 variants. Only a handful of AZD1222 recipients were SARS-CoV-2 seropositive at baseline, limiting conclusions about previously exposed vaccinees. The whole spike protein was spanned by vaccine-associated CD4 TCRs, and dominant responses were seen in regions 160-218 and 743-854. Participants were mostly white British, with more females than males. The authors suggested clonal diversity may have been underestimated.

The time point label on this specimen signifies: baseline before first vaccination. Vaccinee samples came from UK trials COV001 and COV002, including a single-blind randomized controlled phase 2/3 trial of AZD1222 (ChAdOx1 nCoV-19) in healthy adults. For TCRbeta chain sequencing, PBMC samples were collected from trial participants at day 0 and at day 28 after the second dose. This TCR was recovered from an adult in good health. In this chain, TRBV18 is recombined with TRBJ1-2, with TRBD1 matching 12 junction bases. Here the sequenced sample was peripheral blood, taken on day 0 of AZD1222 vaccination. CDR3 protein: CASSPNTGQGAFNYGYTF. The bases are TGTGCCAGCTCACCAAATACGGGACAGGGGGCTTTTAACTATGGCTACACCTTC.